This T cell receptor (beta chain) was obtained from a study of blood T cell repertoires in COVID-19 (dated by TCRdb to 2020 to 2021). Study-level background: Collaborator samples came from the United States, Italy and Spain and covered acute and convalescent phases of COVID-19. The material from the prospective study consisted of cDNA or gDNA derived from T cells, B-cell-depleted T cells, or PBMCs. The sample metadata nearly always contained a de-identified subject ID, COVID-19 status, age in years and sex. Samples came from the ongoing ImmuneRACE study (first 160 participants) plus 1,254 subjects from 6 global collaborators. Where available, HLA class I and class II types were taken from metadata supplied by the sample provider and were not determined by assay-based typing. A freely available public database, intended as a resource for researchers studying the immune response to SARS-CoV-2, is where the repertoires were released. Deeply sampled blood TCRbeta repertoires from subjects exposed to, actively infected with, or recovered from COVID-19 were included in the dataset.

For CDR1 and CDR2, the germline V gene lists SGHAT and FQNNGV. The CDR3 sequence holds 11 residues, the cysteine and phenylalanine included. Only the CDR3 DNA stays, 33 bases, in frame from base 1. Trimming costs V 1 base and J 6 bases, and their ends lie 4 bases apart. What the study reported, not specific to this receptor: Clinical and demographic metadata were provided uncurated, with the amount varying by source and participant.

TCRbeta CDR3 regions were amplified from genomic DNA by means of the immunoSEQ Assay, a bias-controlled multiplex PCR. The study's processing was this. Within the assay, amplification of reference gene primers was used to estimate how many nucleated cells each sample contained. To quantify the absolute abundance of each unique TCRbeta CDR3 rearrangement, sequence reads were collapsed and filtered. Productive Simpson clonality was computed per sample as the square root of Simpson's diversity index over productive rearrangements. TCRdb provides this immuneACCESS table in a form limited to in-frame rearrangements. Some clones are lacking; in checked studies, under half of them reflect an unresolved V gene, and why the rest are absent is not known. V and J calls and clone size come straight from that table; D and trimming were deduced from the DNA. Counted in this sample were roughly 100,000 clones; 60% to 85% of them appeared once. More than 5% of the sample is in the top ten clones.

One collaborating source in Seattle enrolled patients while the patients were actively infected and followed the patients over time throughout the course of disease. Whole blood was collected in K2EDTA tubes by collaborating institutions according to the institutions' own protocols. Collaborator samples were shipped for TCRbeta analysis as frozen whole blood, isolated PBMCs, or DNA extracted from either sample type. Details on this clone: The antigen this receptor binds is unknown. No per-base quality is available; no much larger clone lies one base away.

The clonotype was recovered from a man aged 80 or over with COVID-19, enrolled during active disease. The chain is made from TRBV11-2 and TRBJ2-7; no D gene is confidently identified. Source material: peripheral blood. The DNA sequence is TGTGCCAGCAGCTTAGTGCGCGAGCAGTACTTC. This codes for CASSLVREQYF.